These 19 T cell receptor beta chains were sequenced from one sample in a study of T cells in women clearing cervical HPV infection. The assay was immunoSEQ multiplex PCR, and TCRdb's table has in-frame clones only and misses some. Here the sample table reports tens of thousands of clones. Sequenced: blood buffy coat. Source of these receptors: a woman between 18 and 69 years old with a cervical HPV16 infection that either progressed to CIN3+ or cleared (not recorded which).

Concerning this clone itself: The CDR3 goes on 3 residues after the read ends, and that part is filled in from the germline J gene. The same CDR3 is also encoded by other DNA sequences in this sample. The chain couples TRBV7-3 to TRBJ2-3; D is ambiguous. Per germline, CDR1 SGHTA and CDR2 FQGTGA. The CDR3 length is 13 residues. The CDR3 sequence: CASSPTLQETQYF. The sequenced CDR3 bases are TGTGCCAGCAGCCCGACTTTACAAGAGACG.

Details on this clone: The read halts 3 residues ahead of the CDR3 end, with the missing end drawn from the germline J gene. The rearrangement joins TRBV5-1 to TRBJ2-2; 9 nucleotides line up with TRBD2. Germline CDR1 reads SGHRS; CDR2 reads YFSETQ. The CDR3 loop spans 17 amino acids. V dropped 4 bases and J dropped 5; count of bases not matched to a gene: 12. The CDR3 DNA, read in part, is TGCGCCAGCAGCCTAACCTCTAGCGGGGCTTTTACCGGGGAG. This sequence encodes CASSLTSSGAFTGE. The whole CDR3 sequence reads CASSLTSSGAFTGELFF.

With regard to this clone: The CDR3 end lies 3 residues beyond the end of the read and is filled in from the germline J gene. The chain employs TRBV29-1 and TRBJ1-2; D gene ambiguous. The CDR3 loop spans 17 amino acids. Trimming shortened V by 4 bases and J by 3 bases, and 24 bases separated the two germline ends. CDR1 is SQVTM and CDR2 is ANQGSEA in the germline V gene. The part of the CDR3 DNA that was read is TGCAGCGTTGCAGAAGCCGGCGGTACCTCATTTTACTATGGC. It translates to CSVAEAGGTSFYYG. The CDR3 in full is CSVAEAGGTSFYYGYTF. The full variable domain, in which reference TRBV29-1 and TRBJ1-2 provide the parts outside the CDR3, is SAVISQKPSRDICQRGTSLTIQCQVDSQVTMMFWYRQQPGQSLTLIATANQGSEATYESGFVIDKFPISRPNLTFSTLTVSNMSPEDSSIYLCSVAEAGGTSFYYGYTFGSGTRLTVV.

The chain's CDR3 is CASSFSGGATGDYTF. The CDR3 DNA, read in part, is TGTGCCAGCAGCTTTAGCGGGGGGGCGACTGGCGAC. J is TRBJ1-2 and V is TRBV7-2; possibly TRBD1 for D (6 bases). The read comes to an end 3 residues before the CDR3 does, leaving the germline J gene to fill in the end. Germline V gene data show CDR1 as SGHTA and CDR2 as FQGNSA. This CDR3 is built from 15 residues.

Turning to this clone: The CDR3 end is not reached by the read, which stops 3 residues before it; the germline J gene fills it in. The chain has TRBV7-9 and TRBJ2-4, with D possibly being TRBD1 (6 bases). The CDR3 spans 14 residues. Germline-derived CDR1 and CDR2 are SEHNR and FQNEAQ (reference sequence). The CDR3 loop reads CASSLAGGTYGQYF. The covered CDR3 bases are TGTGCCAGCAGCTTAGCAGGGGGTACCTATGGT.

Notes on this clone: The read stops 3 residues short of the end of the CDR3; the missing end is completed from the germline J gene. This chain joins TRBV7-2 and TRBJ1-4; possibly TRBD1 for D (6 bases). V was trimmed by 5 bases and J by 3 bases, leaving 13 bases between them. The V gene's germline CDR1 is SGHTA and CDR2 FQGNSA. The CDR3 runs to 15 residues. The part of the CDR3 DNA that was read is TGTGCCAGCAGCGCCAACAGGGTACCTAATGAAAAA. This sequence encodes CASSANRVPNEK. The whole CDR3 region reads CASSANRVPNEKLFF.

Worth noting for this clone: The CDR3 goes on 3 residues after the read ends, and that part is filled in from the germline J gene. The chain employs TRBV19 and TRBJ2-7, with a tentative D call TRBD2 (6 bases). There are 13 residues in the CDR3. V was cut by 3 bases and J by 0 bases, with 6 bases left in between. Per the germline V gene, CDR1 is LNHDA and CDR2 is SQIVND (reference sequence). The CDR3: CASSISGSYEQYF. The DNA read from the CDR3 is TGTGCCAGTAGTATTAGCGGCTCCTACGAG.

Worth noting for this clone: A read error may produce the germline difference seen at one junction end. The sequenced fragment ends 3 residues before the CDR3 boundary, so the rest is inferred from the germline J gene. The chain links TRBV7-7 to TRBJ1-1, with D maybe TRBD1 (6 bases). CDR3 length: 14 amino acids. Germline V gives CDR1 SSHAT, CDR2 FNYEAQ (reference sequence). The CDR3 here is CASSLGGPQETAFF. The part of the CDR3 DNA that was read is TGTGCTAGCAGCTTAGGGGGGCCCCAAGAGACC.

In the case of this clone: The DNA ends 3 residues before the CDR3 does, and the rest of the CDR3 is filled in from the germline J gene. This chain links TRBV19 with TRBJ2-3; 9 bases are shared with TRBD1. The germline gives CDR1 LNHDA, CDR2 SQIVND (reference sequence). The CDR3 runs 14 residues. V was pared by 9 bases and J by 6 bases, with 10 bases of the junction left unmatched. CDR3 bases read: TGTGCCAGCGCACCGGGACAGGGCTCGGATACG. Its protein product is CASAPGQGSDT. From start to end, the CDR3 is CASAPGQGSDTQYF.

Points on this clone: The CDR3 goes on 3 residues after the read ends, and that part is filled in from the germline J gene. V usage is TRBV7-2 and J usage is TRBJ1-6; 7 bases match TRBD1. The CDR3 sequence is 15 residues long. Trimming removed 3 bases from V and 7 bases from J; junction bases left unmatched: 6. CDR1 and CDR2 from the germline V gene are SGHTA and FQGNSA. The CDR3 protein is CASSFPDRKNSPLHF. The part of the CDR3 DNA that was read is TGTGCCAGCAGCTTCCCGGACAGGAAAAATTCACCC.

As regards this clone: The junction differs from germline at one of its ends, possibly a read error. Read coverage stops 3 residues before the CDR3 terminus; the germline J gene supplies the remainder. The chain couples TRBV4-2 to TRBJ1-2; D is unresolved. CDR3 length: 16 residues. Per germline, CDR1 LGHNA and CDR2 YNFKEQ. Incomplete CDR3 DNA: TGCGCCAGCAGCCAAGATCGCCAGAGTCCTAACTATGGC. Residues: CASSQDRQSPNYG. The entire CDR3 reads CASSQDRQSPNYGYTF.

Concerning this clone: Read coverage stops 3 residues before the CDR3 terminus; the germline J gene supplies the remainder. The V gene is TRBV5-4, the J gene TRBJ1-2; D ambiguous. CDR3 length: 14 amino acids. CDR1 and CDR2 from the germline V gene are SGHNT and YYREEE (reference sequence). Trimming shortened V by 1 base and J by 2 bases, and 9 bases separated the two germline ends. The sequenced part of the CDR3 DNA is TGTGCCAGCAGCTTGCGGGGAATCAACTATGGC. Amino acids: CASSLRGINYG. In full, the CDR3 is CASSLRGINYGYTF. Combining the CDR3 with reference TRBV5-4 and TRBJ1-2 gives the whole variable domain ETGVTQSPTHLIKTRGQQVTLRCSSQSGHNTVSWYQQALGQGPQFIFQYYREEENGRGNFPPRFSGLQFPNYSSELNVNALELDDSALYLCASSLRGINYGYTFGSGTRLTVV.

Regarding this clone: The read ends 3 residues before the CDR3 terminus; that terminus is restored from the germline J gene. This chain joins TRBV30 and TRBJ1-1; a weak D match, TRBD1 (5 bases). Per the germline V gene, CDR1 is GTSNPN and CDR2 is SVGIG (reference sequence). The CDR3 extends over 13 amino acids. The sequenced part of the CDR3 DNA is TGTGCCTGGAGTCCGGGGGAGTATGAAAAA. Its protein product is CAWSPGEYEK. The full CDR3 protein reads CAWSPGEYEKAFF.

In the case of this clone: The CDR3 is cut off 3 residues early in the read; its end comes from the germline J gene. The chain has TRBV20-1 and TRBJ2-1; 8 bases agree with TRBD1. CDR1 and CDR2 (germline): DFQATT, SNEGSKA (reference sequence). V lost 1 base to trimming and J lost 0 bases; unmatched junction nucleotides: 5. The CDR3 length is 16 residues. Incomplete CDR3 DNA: TGCAGTGCTAGAGTTAGGGACAGGAGCTCCTACAATGAG. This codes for CSARVRDRSSYNE. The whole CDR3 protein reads CSARVRDRSSYNEQFF.

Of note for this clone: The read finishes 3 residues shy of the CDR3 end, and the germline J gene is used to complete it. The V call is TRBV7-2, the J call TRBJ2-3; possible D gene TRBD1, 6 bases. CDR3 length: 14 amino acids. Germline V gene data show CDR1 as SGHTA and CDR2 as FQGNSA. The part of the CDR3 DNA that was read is TGTGCCAGCAGCTCAACAGGGACGGGGCAGCCG. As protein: CASSSTGTGQP. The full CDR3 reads CASSSTGTGQPQYF.

CDR3 region: CASSLYRAGRLDTQYF. CDR3 DNA, as far as it was read: TGTGCCAGCAGTTTATACCGGGCAGGGAGGCTCGATACG. The J gene is TRBJ2-3, the V gene TRBV12-3 or TRBV12-4; tentative D call: TRBD2 (6 bases). The CDR3 goes on 3 residues after the read ends, and that part is filled in from the germline J gene. The CDR3 spans 16 residues. Deletions cut 2 bases from V and 6 bases from J, with 18 bases between.

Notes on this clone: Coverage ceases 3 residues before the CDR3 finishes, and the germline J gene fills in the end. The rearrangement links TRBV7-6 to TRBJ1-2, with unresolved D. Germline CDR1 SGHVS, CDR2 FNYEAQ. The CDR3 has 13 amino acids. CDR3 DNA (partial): TGTGCCAGCAGCTTAGACGGTTACTACGAC. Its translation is CASSLDGYYD. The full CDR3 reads CASSLDGYYDYTF.

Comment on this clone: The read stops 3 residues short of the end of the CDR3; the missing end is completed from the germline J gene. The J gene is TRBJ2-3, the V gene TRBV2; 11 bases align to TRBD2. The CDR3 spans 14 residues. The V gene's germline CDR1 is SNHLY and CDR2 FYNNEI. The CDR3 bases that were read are TGTGCCAGCAATAGCGGGGGGGCTCGAGAGACG. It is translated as CASNSGGARET. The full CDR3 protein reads CASNSGGARETQYF.

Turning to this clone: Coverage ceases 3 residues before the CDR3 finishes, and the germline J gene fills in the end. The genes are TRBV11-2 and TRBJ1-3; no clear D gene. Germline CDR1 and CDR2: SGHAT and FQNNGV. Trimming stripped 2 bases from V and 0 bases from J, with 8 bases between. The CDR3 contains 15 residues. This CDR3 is CASSLTGSSGNTIYF. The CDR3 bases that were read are TGTGCCAGCAGCTTAACGGGGTCCTCTGGAAACACC.